These 16 T cell receptor beta chains came from one sample sequenced in a study of Ad26.COV2.S vaccination and SARS-CoV-2 variants. Regarding treatment: about 20 received Ad26.COV2.S at low or high dose, single or two shots; five or six received placebo; per-sample allocation not given. Material that was analyzed had been drawn on day 63 after the first vaccine or placebo injection. Sequencing used immunoSEQ multiplex PCR; TCRdb keeps in-frame clones, though not all of them. Here the sample spans more than 400,000 clones, about 92% being singletons. The specimen was peripheral blood, collected in a trial of Ad26.COV2.S vaccine versus placebo. These TCRs come from a person aged 18 to 59 who received the Ad26.COV2.S COVID-19 vaccine or a placebo.

J is TRBJ1-2 and V is TRBV9, with 7 bases lining up with TRBD1. Germline CDR1 is SGDLS and CDR2 is YYNGEE. Losses at the gene ends were 0 bases for V and 4 bases for J; bases not matched to a gene: 12. The CDR3 runs 17 residues. The CDR3 DNA reads as TGTGCCAGCAGCGTAGGAGAGGGGAGGGGGCACGGCTATGGCTACACCTTC. It encodes CASSVGEGRGHGYGYTF.

J is TRBJ2-2 and V is TRBV7-9; 8 positions match TRBD1. V was pared by 4 bases and J by 8 bases, with 9 bases of the junction left unmatched. Germline V gives CDR1 SEHNR, CDR2 FQNEAQ (reference sequence). The length of the CDR3 is 15 residues. The CDR3 DNA sequence: TGTGCCAGCAGCTCCGTTGGACAGGGCGGTGGGGAGCTGTTTTTT. Protein: CASSSVGQGGGELFF. The full variable domain, in which reference TRBV7-9 and TRBJ2-2 provide the parts outside the CDR3, is DTGVSQNPRHKITKRGQNVTFRCDPISEHNRLYWYRQTLGQGPEFLTYFQNEAQLEKSRLLSDRFSAERPKGSFSTLEIQRTEQGDSAMYLCASSSVGQGGGELFFGEGSRLTVL.

The chain has TRBV2 and TRBJ2-1; TRBD2 aligns across 9 bases. Germline V CDR1 and CDR2: SNHLY, FYNNEI. CDR3 length: 14 residues. The trim removed 11 bases at V and 9 bases at J, leaving 14 bases unmatched. Written as DNA, the CDR3 is TGTGCCGGAGGGCAGGAGGCGGGGGGGTCTGAGCAGTTCTTC. This codes for CAGGQEAGGSEQFF.

J is TRBJ1-2 and V is TRBV7-9; 9 positions agree with TRBD1. This CDR3 has 19 amino acids. Per germline, CDR1 SEHNR and CDR2 FQNEAQ (reference sequence). Unmatched junction bases numbered 22, after V lost 7 bases and J lost 4 bases. The CDR3 protein is CASIGTRQGEEPLAYGYTF. CDR3 nucleotides: TGTGCCAGCATAGGGACTCGACAGGGGGAAGAACCCTTAGCCTATGGCTACACCTTC.

The rearrangement links TRBV7-8 to TRBJ2-7, with no clear D. V was pared by 0 bases and J by 6 bases, with 18 bases between. The CDR3 extends over 16 amino acids. Per the germline V gene, CDR1 is SGHVS and CDR2 is FQNEAQ. The CDR3 region is CASSLAGSGRFREQYF. The CDR3 DNA sequence: TGTGCCAGCAGCTTAGCGGGGTCCGGTAGATTCCGCGAGCAGTACTTC.

This clone was seen a single time. CDR3 in DNA: TGTGCCAGCAGCCCCGGGACAGATAATTCACCCCTCCACTTT. Amino acids: CASSPGTDNSPLHF. The gene calls are TRBV6-2 or TRBV6-3 and TRBJ1-6; 7 positions match TRBD1. CDR3 length: 14 residues. From germline, CDR1 is MNHEY and CDR2 SVGEGT. Trimming removed 6 bases from V and 5 bases from J; junction bases left unmatched: 4.

V is TRBV6-2 or TRBV6-3 and J is TRBJ2-7; D not resolved. Germline CDR1 and CDR2: MNHEY and SVGEGT. CDR3 length: 16 residues. Trimming stripped 2 bases from V and 6 bases from J, with 20 bases between. This CDR3 is CASSYPRGLTGPEQYF. CDR3 nucleotides: TGTGCCAGCAGTTACCCCCGAGGCCTAACGGGTCCCGAGCAGTACTTC.

The chain recombines TRBV11-3 with TRBJ2-3; 7 bases match TRBD1. The germline V gene encodes CDR1 SGHNT and CDR2 YENEEA. V lost 5 bases to trimming and J lost 6 bases; unmatched junction nucleotides: 8. This CDR3 is built from 14 residues. The CDR3 region has the DNA TGTGCCAGCAGCCCATCGGACAGGCGGGATACGCAGTATTTT. Translated: CASSPSDRRDTQYF.

This chain uses TRBV6-2 or TRBV6-3 with TRBJ2-2, with D tentatively TRBD1 or TRBD2 (6 bases each). The germline V gene has CDR1 MNHEY and CDR2 SVGEGT. V dropped 5 bases and J dropped 4 bases, with 14 bases sitting between them. There are 15 residues in the CDR3. The CDR3 loop reads CASSDRGRSTGELFF. The DNA for the CDR3 is TGTGCCAGCAGTGATAGGGGGAGGTCCACCGGGGAGCTGTTTTTT.

This clone appeared once. V usage is TRBV6-6 and J usage is TRBJ1-2; 9 bases agree with TRBD1. V lost 4 bases, J lost 3 bases, and 6 bases stayed unmatched. Germline CDR1 reads MNHNY; CDR2 reads SVGAGI (reference sequence). The CDR3 is 15 amino acids. CDR3 sequence (DNA): TGTGCCAGCAGTTGGCCGGGACAGGGAGACTATGGCTACACCTTC. This codes for CASSWPGQGDYGYTF.

This chain connects TRBV20-1 to TRBJ2-7, with D perhaps matching TRBD1 (5 bases). CDR3 size: 14 residues. Germline V gene lookup returns CDR1 DFQATT and CDR2 SNEGSKA (reference sequence). Trimming cost V 6 bases and J 0 bases, with 15 bases left between them. The CDR3 coding sequence is TGCAGTGCCAGTACAGGTATACTCTCCTACGAGCAGTACTTC. Its translation is CSASTGILSYEQYF.

This chain connects TRBV28 to TRBJ2-6; 7 bases are shared with TRBD1. CDR1 and CDR2 (germline): MDHEN, SYDVKM. Unmatched junction bases numbered 7, after V lost 5 bases and J lost 3 bases. The CDR3 contains 16 residues. This CDR3 reads CASSPATGNGANVLTF. Written as DNA, the CDR3 is TGTGCCAGCAGTCCGGCGACAGGGAATGGGGCCAACGTCCTGACTTTC.

This clone appeared a few times. The rearrangement links TRBV7-9 to TRBJ1-1; 12 bases agree with TRBD1. V dropped 4 bases and J dropped 3; count of bases not matched to a gene: 3. Germline V lookup: CDR1 SEHNR, CDR2 FQNEAQ (reference sequence). The CDR3 contains 15 residues. CDR3 sequence reads: CASSSRDRGHTEAFF. CDR3 sequence (DNA): TGTGCCAGCAGCTCCAGGGACAGGGGGCACACTGAAGCTTTCTTT. The entire variable domain, with the rest obtained from reference TRBV7-9 and TRBJ1-1, is as follows: DTGVSQNPRHKITKRGQNVTFRCDPISEHNRLYWYRQTLGQGPEFLTYFQNEAQLEKSRLLSDRFSAERPKGSFSTLEIQRTEQGDSAMYLCASSSRDRGHTEAFFGQGTRLTVV.

This sequence joins TRBV9 and TRBJ2-3; a possible D gene is TRBD2 (7 bases). In germline, CDR1 is SGDLS, CDR2 YYNGEE. V was cut by 6 bases and J by 5 bases, with 16 bases left in between. The CDR3 sequence is 14 residues long. CDR3 nucleotide sequence: TGTGCCAGCACAGGTGGGGGGGCGGAAGATACGCAGTATTTT. Encoded protein: CASTGGGAEDTQYF.

The rearrangement uses TRBV7-2 and TRBJ2-2; 8 nucleotides align to TRBD1. Germline V gene lookup returns CDR1 SGHTA and CDR2 FQGNSA. This CDR3 has 15 amino acids. J lost 4 bases, V lost 3 bases, and 4 bases had no gene match. The CDR3 nucleotides read TGTGCCAGCAGCTTCTCGACAGGGGTCACCGGGGAGCTGTTTTTT. Translation gives CASSFSTGVTGELFF.

The chain is built from TRBV30 and TRBJ1-1; D not certain. The CDR3 extends over 14 amino acids. In germline, CDR1 is GTSNPN, CDR2 SVGIG (reference sequence). With 0 bases removed from V and 3 bases from J, the gap between germline ends came to 11 bases. CDR3 sequence (DNA): TGTGCCTGGAGTGTACGACTGGCGGACACTGAAGCTTTCTTT. Protein product: CAWSVRLADTEAFF.